The clone carrying this T cell receptor (beta chain) has a count of ten or more. This sample is drawn from a study of T cells in Graves' hyperthyroidism and ophthalmopathy. Trimming pared 3 bases from V and 5 bases from J, leaving 11 bases between. From germline, CDR1 is LGHDT and CDR2 YNNKEL (reference sequence). The CDR3 is 13 residues long. There were TCR beta CDR3 regions amplified from RNA transcripts. The primer set for the first-round RT-PCR of the TCR CDR3 was HTBI. TCRdb reprocessed the multiplex PCR reads via MiXCR and lists one record per CDR3 protein. The sample lists more than 300,000 distinct CDR3 sequences; 15% to 20% were seen once.

The gene calls are TRBV3-1 and TRBJ2-7; D is uncertain. The TCR was taken from a man aged 18 to 30 with Graves' ophthalmopathy. The sequencing sample was made of blood. CDR3 residues: CASSHHRTNEQYF. The CDR3 DNA is TGTGCCAGCAGCCATCATCGAACTAACGAGCAGTACTTC.